Following are 17 T cell receptor beta chains from one sample sequenced in a study of blood T cell repertoires in COVID-19. Produced via immunoSEQ multiplex PCR; TCRdb's table is partial and in-frame only. The sample has 250,000 to 400,000 clones, 90% seen once; the top ten hold 2.6%. The sequenced sample consisted of PBMCs or T cells enriched from blood (not recorded which). The receptors come from a man between 60 and 75 years old who had recovered from COVID-19.

This chain links TRBV29-1 with TRBJ2-5, with D perhaps matching TRBD1 (5 bases). The CDR3 contains 15 residues. V gave up 7 bases and J gave up 4 bases, with 22 bases separating them. In germline, CDR1 is SQVTM, CDR2 ANQGSEA. In DNA, the CDR3 is TGCAGCGGCCTTGGGGCTTATGGGATGGGAGAGACCCAGTACTTC. Its protein product is CSGLGAYGMGETQYF.

The chain employs TRBV3-1 (or the pseudogene TRBV3-2) and TRBJ1-1; a possible D gene is TRBD1 (5 bases). Germline V lookup: CDR1 LGHDT, CDR2 YNNKEL (reference sequence). The CDR3 length is 13 residues. Trimming pared 8 bases from V and 5 bases from J, leaving 15 bases between. The CDR3 region is CASRRGVGTEAFF. CDR3 coding DNA: TGTGCCAGCCGCCGGGGGGTCGGAACTGAAGCTTTCTTT.

This chain links TRBV19 with TRBJ2-7, with D possibly being TRBD2 (6 bases). V was shortened by 6 bases and J by 5 bases, with 17 bases between the two germline ends. CDR1 is LNHDA, CDR2 SQIVND, per germline (reference sequence). CDR3 length equals 14 residues. The CDR3 DNA is TGTGCCAGTAGCCGGCAGGAGGGGAGGAACGAGCAGTACTTC. Residues: CASSRQEGRNEQYF.

V is TRBV5-4 and J is TRBJ2-1; 12 positions match TRBD2. The CDR3 is 15 residues long. The V gene's germline CDR1 is SGHNT and CDR2 YYREEE (reference sequence). Trimming took 3 bases from V and 8 from J; bases not matched to a gene: 6. CDR3 nucleotides: TGTGCCAGCAGCTCTAGCGGGAGGGCCCCCCATGAGCAGTTCTTC. Translating it yields CASSSSGRAPHEQFF.

The chain uses TRBV9 and TRBJ2-1; TRBD1 matches at 7 bases. The CDR3 spans 16 residues. Germline V lookup: CDR1 SGDLS, CDR2 YYNGEE. Trimming cost V 4 bases and J 0 bases; bases outside gene matches: 7. DNA for the CDR3: TGTGCCAGCAGCAAAGGACAGGAAAGCTCCTACAATGAGCAGTTCTTC. Translating gives CASSKGQESSYNEQFF.

The CDR3 DNA reads as TGCGCCAGCAGCTTGTACGACAGCCCGGTGGTGCAGTACTTC. The encoded protein is CASSLYDSPVVQYF. V is TRBV5-1 and J is TRBJ2-7; D possibly corresponds to TRBD1 (5 bases). Germline values: CDR1 SGHRS, CDR2 YFSETQ. The ends were cut back, 1 base at V and 9 bases at J, with 17 bases in the middle. This CDR3 is built from 14 residues.

This clone came up once. The rearrangement joins TRBV6-2 or TRBV6-3 to TRBJ2-1; D unresolved. The CDR3 runs 15 residues. Germline V gene lookup returns CDR1 MNHEY and CDR2 SVGEGT. V lost 2 bases and J 0 bases, leaving 8 bases between the germline ends. The CDR3 loop is CASSYDPSSYNEQFF. The CDR3 coding sequence is TGTGCCAGCAGTTACGATCCCAGCTCCTACAATGAGCAGTTCTTC.

This clone has just one count. The V call is TRBV5-1, the J call TRBJ2-5, with D possibly matching TRBD2 (6 bases). Germline-derived CDR1 and CDR2 are SGHRS and YFSETQ. The CDR3 runs 16 residues. The V end lost 0 bases, the J end lost 5 bases, and 17 bases lay between the germline ends. CDR3 nucleotide sequence: TGCGCCAGCAGCTTGGAGGGGACTGCCCCCGCCGAGACCCAGTACTTC. It yields the protein CASSLEGTAPAETQYF.

J is TRBJ2-5 and V is TRBV29-1; TRBD1 aligns across 9 bases. The germline V gene encodes CDR1 SQVTM and CDR2 ANQGSEA. The CDR3 has 14 amino acids. The V gene end was trimmed by 5 bases and the J gene end by 5 bases; junction bases not matched to a gene: 9. The CDR3 protein is CSVQDRGMVETQYF. The CDR3 region has the DNA TGCAGCGTTCAGGACAGGGGAATGGTCGAGACCCAGTACTTC.

As for this clone: One junction end disagrees with the germline gene, perhaps due to a read error. The rearrangement links TRBV19 to TRBJ2-7, with a tentative D call TRBD1 (7 bases). This CDR3 has 13 amino acids. Per germline, CDR1 LNHDA and CDR2 SQIVND (reference sequence). The CDR3 sequence is CASTARGAYGQYF. The CDR3, as DNA: TGTGCCAGTACGGCCAGGGGGGCCTACGGGCAGTACTTC.

The J gene is TRBJ1-2, the V gene TRBV27, with 8 bases lining up with TRBD1. Unmatched junction bases numbered 6, after V lost 2 bases and J lost 4 bases. CDR1 MNHEY and CDR2 SMNVEV come from the germline V gene (reference sequence). The CDR3 extends over 15 amino acids. CDR3 sequence (DNA): TGTGCCAGCAGTTTACCACAGGGGGGTTCCTATGGCTACACCTTC. It encodes CASSLPQGGSYGYTF.

The chain combines TRBV3-1 (or the pseudogene TRBV3-2) with TRBJ1-1; D is perhaps TRBD1 (6 bases). Per germline, CDR1 LGHDT and CDR2 YNNKEL (reference sequence). The CDR3 spans 17 residues. V was shortened by 0 bases and J by 2 bases, with 16 bases between the two germline ends. CDR3 bases: TGTGCCAGCAGCCAAGATCACCTGGACAGCCATAACACTGAAGCTTTCTTT. It specifies CASSQDHLDSHNTEAFF.

The J gene is TRBJ1-2, the V gene TRBV5-1; D uncertain. CDR1 and CDR2 from the germline V gene are SGHRS and YFSETQ. This CDR3 spans 15 amino acids. V lost 5 bases, J lost 0 bases, and 14 bases lay in between. CDR3 in DNA: TGCGCCAGCAGGACCCAGACTTCAGCTAACTATGGCTACACCTTC. Translation: CASRTQTSANYGYTF.

The chain uses TRBV28 and TRBJ1-5; TRBD1 matches 7 bases. The CDR3 covers 14 residues. V lost 6 bases and J lost 4; bases outside the gene matches: 6. Germline loops: CDR1 MDHEN, CDR2 SYDVKM. In DNA, the CDR3 is TGTGCCAGCAGCCGTATGACAGGGAATCAGCCCCAGCATTTT. It yields the protein CASSRMTGNQPQHF.

The V and J genes are TRBV3-1 (or the pseudogene TRBV3-2) and TRBJ2-1, with 9 bases matching TRBD1. Trimming removed 3 bases from V and 1 base from J; junction bases left unmatched: 13. The CDR3 totals 19 residues. Per the germline V gene, CDR1 is LGHDT and CDR2 is YNNKEL (reference sequence). The CDR3 reads CASSHGRDRATASYNEQFF. Here the CDR3 DNA reads TGTGCCAGCAGCCACGGCCGGGACAGGGCTACGGCATCCTACAATGAGCAGTTCTTC.

The genes are TRBV10-3 and TRBJ2-7; a possible D gene is TRBD2 (5 bases). This CDR3 region has 14 residues. Deletions cut 10 bases from V and 0 bases from J, with 16 bases between. The germline CDR1 and CDR2 sequences are ENHRY and SYGVKD. In nucleotides, the CDR3 is TGTGCCACAACGGAGAGGGCCGGCTCCTACGAGCAGTACTTC. Translating it yields CATTERAGSYEQYF.

V and J are TRBV20-1 and TRBJ2-1, with TRBD2 identical over 9 bases. The CDR3 totals 14 residues. After removal of 3 bases from V and 7 bases from J, the junction contained 7 bases not matched to a gene. Germline assignment: CDR1 DFQATT and CDR2 SNEGSKA (reference sequence). The CDR3 spells CSASMSSGMNEQFF. The CDR3 DNA sequence: TGCAGTGCTAGTATGTCTAGCGGGATGAATGAGCAGTTCTTC.